This T cell receptor beta chain was obtained from a study of vaccination effects on CD4 cells after COVID-19. General study points: Of the vaccine-induced clones from healthy vaccinees, merely 1 of 255 recognized common cold coronaviruses as well.

Method: immunoSEQ multiplex PCR; TCRdb's copy keeps in-frame clones and lacks some. The table lists some 34,000 clones, 82% of them singletons. ViraFEST used viral peptide pools to expand antigen-specific CD4+ T cells before sequencing. Culture proceeded for nine to ten days, and CD4+ T cells were then isolated. Participants received two doses of either the BNT162b2 or mRNA-1273 vaccine. Half-medium exchanges with IL-2 medium took place on days 3 and 7. Notes on this clone: The antigen is not known.

The CDR3 loop spans 14 amino acids. V was pared by 1 base and J by 4 bases, with 3 bases of the junction left unmatched. Germline assignment: CDR1 SGHTA and CDR2 FQGNSA. The receptor comes from a human donor who received a COVID-19 vaccine. Some clones in this sample may be carry-over from other donors' samples. The starting material was CD4+ T cells from PBMCs cultured with HCoV-NL63 spike peptides, obtained after COVID-19 vaccination. J is TRBJ2-5 and V is TRBV7-2; TRBD2 agrees at 7 bases. For the CDR3, the DNA is TGTGCCAGCAGCTTAGGGGGGGGAGGAGAGACCCAGTACTTC. Amino acid sequence: CASSLGGGGETQYF.